Listed here is a single T cell receptor beta chain. This record comes from a study of shared clonotypes between healthy human individuals. The table came from immunoSEQ multiplex PCR; TCRdb's copy has only in-frame clones and leaves some out. The table has more than 500,000 clones, roughly 95% seen once. The V gene lost 0 bases and the J gene lost 4 bases, with 10 bases spanning the gap. The germline CDR1 and CDR2 sequences are SGHNT and YYREEE (reference sequence). The CDR3 is 15 amino acids. This chain uses TRBV5-4 with TRBJ2-2; tentatively, D is TRBD1 (6 bases). Sequencing input: naive CD4+ T cells sorted from blood. Subset reported: CD45RA+ positively selected. The receptor was derived from a woman aged 25 to 45 in good health. The CDR3, as DNA: TGTGCCAGCAGCTTGGCAGGGGTTGGCACCGGGGAGCTGTTTTTT. Amino acid sequence: CASSLAGVGTGELFF.